This is a list of T cell receptor beta chains from one sample in a study of T cell repertoires in cytomegalovirus infection. TCRdb independently ran MiXCR on the reads; one entry per CDR3 protein. The sample consists of some 320,000 distinct CDR3 sequences, over 7.5% of them appearing once. Material for sequencing was PBMCs. The receptors stem from a human donor in good health (CMV status not recorded). Some clones in this sample may be carry-over from other donors' samples. CDR3s include the opening cysteine and the closing phenylalanine or tryptophan. The order of the fields is clone size, D gene, J gene, V gene, CDR3 DNA, CDR3 protein. A D gene is named only where the DNA matches it firmly. The size of a clone is reported for some rows only, either as once, few or many, or as a class for expanded clones.

size: .
D: TRBD2
J: TRBJ2-3
V: TRBV11-2
DNA: TGTGCCAGTTGGACTAGCCGCACAGATACGCAGTATTTT
CDR3: CASWTSRTDTQYF

size: many
D: .
J: TRBJ1-6
V: TRBV28
DNA: TGTGCCAGCAGTTCGACAGCTAATTCACCCCTCCACTTT
CDR3: CASSSTANSPLHF

size: many
D: .
J: TRBJ2-4
V: TRBV28
DNA: TGTGCCAGCAGTTTATGGAGGGTAGATAGGAACATTCAGTACTTC
CDR3: CASSLWRVDRNIQYF

size: many
D: TRBD2
J: TRBJ2-1
V: TRBV2
DNA: TGTGCCACCCATAGCGGGAGGTCGTACAATGAGCAGTTCTTC
CDR3: CATHSGRSYNEQFF

size: many
D: .
J: TRBJ2-3
V: TRBV7-2
DNA: TGTGCCAGCAGCTTTGGGAGCGGAGCAGATACGCAGTATTTT
CDR3: CASSFGSGADTQYF

size: .
D: TRBD1
J: TRBJ2-1
V: TRBV12-3/TRBV12-4
DNA: TGTGCCAGCAGGCCCGGGACAGACAATGAGCAGTTCTTC
CDR3: CASRPGTDNEQFF

size: many
D: .
J: TRBJ2-3
V: TRBV7-2
DNA: TGTGCCAGCAGCTTTACCCGGACGGTGGATACGCAGTATTTT
CDR3: CASSFTRTVDTQYF

size: .
D: .
J: TRBJ2-4
V: TRBV28
DNA: TGTGCCAGCAGTTCAGGGGCTTGGTACATTCAGTACTTC
CDR3: CASSSGAWYIQYF

size: many
D: TRBD1
J: TRBJ2-3
V: TRBV7-2
DNA: TGTGCCAGCAGCCGAACTCGGACAGGACCAGATACGCAGTATTTT
CDR3: CASSRTRTGPDTQYF

size: many
D: TRBD1
J: TRBJ2-5
V: TRBV19
DNA: TGTGCCAGTAAACCCAGGGGGCCCCAAGAGACCCAGTACTTC
CDR3: CASKPRGPQETQYF

size: few
D: .
J: TRBJ1-3
V: TRBV20-1
DNA: TGCAGTGCTCCCGACAGTTCCGGAAACACCATATATTTT
CDR3: CSAPDSSGNTIYF

size: .
D: .
J: TRBJ2-7
V: TRBV5-1
DNA: TGCGCCAGCAGCTCCCTAGCGAGCTCCTACGAGCAGTACTTC
CDR3: CASSSLASSYEQYF

size: .
D: TRBD2
J: TRBJ2-1
V: TRBV2
DNA: TGTGCCAGCAGTGAGGTAGCGGGAGGGAGAGGTGAGCAGTTCTTC
CDR3: CASSEVAGGRGEQFF

size: many
D: .
J: TRBJ1-5
V: TRBV7-6
DNA: TGTGCCAGCAGCCTCGGCCCCCTGAATCAGCCCCAGCATTTT
CDR3: CASSLGPLNQPQHF

size: few
D: TRBD1
J: TRBJ1-5
V: TRBV2
DNA: TGTGCCAGCAGAGACAGGGGGCAAAGGAATCAGCCCCAGCATTTT
CDR3: CASRDRGQRNQPQHF

size: .
D: .
J: TRBJ1-2
V: TRBV6-6
DNA: TGTGCCAGCAGTTACTCTGATCAGCTCTATGGCTACACCTTC
CDR3: CASSYSDQLYGYTF

size: many
D: TRBD2
J: TRBJ2-1
V: TRBV6-2/TRBV6-3
DNA: TGTGCCAGCAGTCACTTAGCGGGGGACTATACAAGCTCCTACAATGAGCAGTTCTTC
CDR3: CASSHLAGDYTSSYNEQFF

size: few
D: .
J: TRBJ2-1
V: TRBV5-4
DNA: TGTGCCAGCAGCTTGGGACTAGAGGTCCCCAATGAGCAGTTCTTC
CDR3: CASSLGLEVPNEQFF

size: many
D: .
J: TRBJ2-5
V: TRBV20-1
DNA: TGCAGTGCTTCCTCTGCCCCATCCACTCGGACCCAGTACTTC
CDR3: CSASSAPSTRTQYF

size: .
D: TRBD1
J: TRBJ2-3
V: TRBV9
DNA: TGTGCCAGCAGCCCCATGGCGGGACAGGAATTCCCAGATACGCAGTATTTT
CDR3: CASSPMAGQEFPDTQYF

size: .
D: TRBD1
J: TRBJ1-2
V: TRBV13
DNA: TGTGCCAGCAGCTTCGGGACAGGGAGTTATGGCTACACCTTC
CDR3: CASSFGTGSYGYTF

size: many
D: .
J: TRBJ2-1
V: TRBV28
DNA: TGTGCCAGCAGTCCCCCCGGACCGAGCTCCTACAATGAGCAGTTCTTC
CDR3: CASSPPGPSSYNEQFF

size: many
D: TRBD2
J: TRBJ2-2
V: TRBV6-4
DNA: TGTGCCAGCAAGAGACTAGCGGGGGACGCCGGGGAGCTGTTTTTT
CDR3: CASKRLAGDAGELFF

size: many
D: .
J: TRBJ2-1
V: TRBV7-2
DNA: TGTGCCAGCAGTTATACGGGGGGACAGGACAATGAGCAGTTCTTC
CDR3: CASSYTGGQDNEQFF

size: few
D: .
J: TRBJ1-1
V: TRBV12-3/TRBV12-4
DNA: TGTGCCAGCAGTAAGGACGAACTCACTGAAGCTTTCTTT
CDR3: CASSKDELTEAFF

size: many
D: .
J: TRBJ2-2
V: TRBV7-2
DNA: TGTGCCAGCAGCTTAACTATCTCGAACACCGGGGAGCTGTTTTTT
CDR3: CASSLTISNTGELFF

size: .
D: .
J: TRBJ2-2
V: TRBV19
DNA: TGTGCCAGTTGCAGGGCATTGAACACCGGGGAGCTGTTTTTT
CDR3: CASCRALNTGELFF

size: many
D: TRBD2
J: TRBJ2-1
V: TRBV7-2
DNA: TGTGCCAGCAGCTTAGGGGCGGGGGGGCCTAGGGCCCAAGGGCAGCAGTTCTTC
CDR3: CASSLGAGGPRAQGQQFF

size: .
D: .
J: TRBJ2-3
V: TRBV7-6
DNA: TGTGCCAGCAGCCCTAGGGAGAAAGATACGCAGTATTTT
CDR3: CASSPREKDTQYF